The source of this T cell receptor beta chain is a study of Graves' ophthalmopathy and Graves' hyperthyroidism. As the template, RNA transcripts were used to amplify TCR beta CDR3 regions. HTBI primers were employed in first-round RT-PCR, then a second-round multiplex PCR followed. Each CDR3 protein gets one entry after TCRdb re-called the multiplex PCR reads with MiXCR. This sample has nearly 400,000 distinct CDR3 sequences, with around 19% found just once. In the case of this clonotype: Its target is unknown.

V shed 2 bases and J shed 3 bases, with 19 bases lying between them. Per the germline V gene, CDR1 is LNHNV and CDR2 is YYDKDF (reference sequence). The CDR3 totals 18 residues. Study conclusions and caveats: Most thyroid-expanded clonotypes exceeding 0.001 frequency were also found in blood. Classification of ophthalmopathy versus stable hyperthyroidism by a 13-signature model yielded just under 90% sensitivity and about 83% specificity.

Donors with ophthalmopathy: moderate-to-severe activity, CAS ≥3, NOSPECS ≥4, duration under 3 months. Other autoimmune diseases, uncontrolled infections, pregnancy and lactation each led to patient exclusion. The sample comprised peripheral blood. The origin of this receptor is a woman aged 18-30 years with Graves' ophthalmopathy. The chain has TRBV15 and TRBJ2-2; perhaps TRBD2 as D (5 bases). The CDR3 region has the DNA TGTGCCACCAGCAGAAAGATCCGGACTGCCCCACACACCGGGGAGCTGTTTTTT. This encodes CATSRKIRTAPHTGELFF.